This TCR beta chain was documented in a study of T cell changes during pregnancy in multiple sclerosis. V lost 7 bases, J lost 4 bases, and 3 bases stayed unmatched. The CDR3 has 12 residues. The germline gives CDR1 MDHEN, CDR2 SYDVKM. The table came from immunoSEQ multiplex PCR; TCRdb's copy has only in-frame clones and leaves some out. The sample gives around 56,000 clones, about nine tenths of which show up once; approximately 2.1% is in the top ten. The receptor was isolated from a female donor in good health, enrolled as a control in a pregnancy study. The sample was peripheral blood, taken in the first trimester of pregnancy. The chain links TRBV28 to TRBJ2-7, with TRBD2 matching over 8 bases. The CDR3 reads CASKGGGYEQYF. CDR3 DNA sequence: TGTGCCAGCAAAGGCGGGGGGTACGAGCAGTACTTC.